The sequence of this T cell receptor beta chain was determined in a study of CD8+CD57+ T cells in acquired aplastic anemia. With V trimmed by 5 bases and J by 11 bases, 19 bases remained unmatched. Germline values: CDR1 SGHTA, CDR2 FQGNSA. This CDR3 comprises 16 residues. Genomic DNA templated the TCR beta VDJ and CDR3 profiling. TCRdb reprocessed the reads via MiXCR and lists one record per CDR3 protein. Found here are hundreds of thousands of distinct CDR3 sequences, about two thirds of them singletons; the top ten hold under 4.5%. The chain employs TRBV7-2 and TRBJ2-5; 8 bases line up with TRBD1. Sequences were obtained from sorted CD4+, CD8+, or CD8+CD57+ T cells (not recorded which) from PBMCs. This TCR came from a human donor in good health, serving as a control. CDR3 nucleotide sequence: TGTGCCAGCAGCCGCGGACAGGGAGTAACAGATACGCAGCAGTACTTC. This encodes CASSRGQGVTDTQQYF.